These T cell receptor beta chains were read from a single sample in a study of blood T cells in healthy people across ages. One entry per CDR3 protein results from TCRdb running MiXCR on the 5' RACE reads. This table holds fewer than 950,000 distinct CDR3 sequences, about 36% found once. Sequencing was performed on blood. Receptors were obtained from a man aged 18-30 years in good health. Each CDR3 is given with its conserved first and last residue. The D gene is left open where the match is weak. Rows give clone size only sometimes, using once, few, many, or a class for an expanded clone.

d_call: NA; j_call: TRBJ2-4; clone_size: NA; v_call: TRBV7-2; cdr3_nt: TGTGCCAGCAGCTCTCGAGGGGCGGAATTCTACGGGCAGTACTTC; cdr3_aa: CASSSRGAEFYGQYF
d_call: NA; j_call: TRBJ2-4; clone_size: many; v_call: TRBV4-2; cdr3_nt: TGTGCCAGCAGCCAAGCGAGTCCCAAAAACATTCAGTACTTC; cdr3_aa: CASSQASPKNIQYF
d_call: TRBD1; j_call: TRBJ2-7; clone_size: few; v_call: TRBV30; cdr3_nt: TGTGCCTGGAGTGTAATGGGGGACAGCTCCTACGAGCAGTACTTC; cdr3_aa: CAWSVMGDSSYEQYF
d_call: NA; j_call: TRBJ1-5; clone_size: NA; v_call: TRBV3-1; cdr3_nt: TGTGTCAGCAGCCAACTCGATCAGCCCCAGCATTTT; cdr3_aa: CVSSQLDQPQHF
d_call: TRBD2; j_call: TRBJ2-1; clone_size: NA; v_call: TRBV4-3; cdr3_nt: TGCGCCAGCAGCCAGGGAACCGGGACTAGCGGGGGGGCATCCTACAATGAGCAGTTCTTC; cdr3_aa: CASSQGTGTSGGASYNEQFF
d_call: NA; j_call: TRBJ2-1; clone_size: few; v_call: TRBV7-2; cdr3_nt: TGTGCCAGCAGCTTTCACAGGGCCAATGAGCAGTTCTTC; cdr3_aa: CASSFHRANEQFF
d_call: NA; j_call: TRBJ2-1; clone_size: NA; v_call: TRBV12-3/TRBV12-4; cdr3_nt: TGTGCCAGCAGTTTAGTTTCCAGGGCTCCGTTCTTC; cdr3_aa: CASSLVSRAPFF
d_call: NA; j_call: TRBJ1-6; clone_size: few; v_call: TRBV12-3/TRBV12-4; cdr3_nt: TGTGCCAGCACCTGGGGAAAACTCCTGGGGAATTCACCCCTCCACTTT; cdr3_aa: CASTWGKLLGNSPLHF
d_call: TRBD2; j_call: TRBJ2-1; clone_size: NA; v_call: TRBV7-2; cdr3_nt: TGTGCCAGCAGCTTAGCCCCGGCTAGCGGCGGGGTCAATGAGCAGTTCTTC; cdr3_aa: CASSLAPASGGVNEQFF
d_call: NA; j_call: TRBJ2-5; clone_size: many; v_call: TRBV4-2; cdr3_nt: TGTGCCAGCAGCCAAGAGGGTGTTCAAGAGACCCAGTACTTC; cdr3_aa: CASSQEGVQETQYF
d_call: TRBD1; j_call: TRBJ2-5; clone_size: many; v_call: TRBV5-1; cdr3_nt: TGCGCCAGCAGCTCCCGGGACAGGGGGTCAGAGACCCAGTACTTC; cdr3_aa: CASSSRDRGSETQYF
d_call: NA; j_call: TRBJ2-3; clone_size: NA; v_call: TRBV7-3; cdr3_nt: TGTGCCAGCAGCTTGGCAGGTCCGGGCACAGATACGCAGTATTTT; cdr3_aa: CASSLAGPGTDTQYF
d_call: NA; j_call: TRBJ1-2; clone_size: NA; v_call: TRBV7-9; cdr3_nt: TGTGCCAGCAGCCTAGGTCTGGGGAACACTAACTATGGCTACACCTTC; cdr3_aa: CASSLGLGNTNYGYTF
d_call: NA; j_call: TRBJ1-3; clone_size: NA; v_call: TRBV20-1; cdr3_nt: TGCAGTGCTAGGGTCACAGGGGGAAACACCATATATTTT; cdr3_aa: CSARVTGGNTIYF
d_call: NA; j_call: TRBJ2-7; clone_size: many; v_call: TRBV27; cdr3_nt: TGTGCCAGCAGTTTCTCTTCGTGGGGAGTCGAGCAGTACTTC; cdr3_aa: CASSFSSWGVEQYF
d_call: NA; j_call: TRBJ2-1; clone_size: NA; v_call: TRBV12-3/TRBV12-4; cdr3_nt: TGTGCCAGCAGTTACAGGGTTATCTCCTACAATGAGCAGTTCTTC; cdr3_aa: CASSYRVISYNEQFF
d_call: NA; j_call: TRBJ1-6; clone_size: many; v_call: TRBV20-1; cdr3_nt: TGCGCGCATGGGGCCCCTAGTTCACCCCTCCACTTT; cdr3_aa: CAHGAPSSPLHF
d_call: NA; j_call: TRBJ1-4; clone_size: once; v_call: TRBV12-3/TRBV12-4; cdr3_nt: TGTGCCAGCAAGGCCCGAACTAATGAAAAACTGTTTTTT; cdr3_aa: CASKARTNEKLFF
d_call: TRBD1; j_call: TRBJ1-5; clone_size: few; v_call: TRBV2; cdr3_nt: TGTGCCAGCAGTGAAGCACCCCCTGGACAGGATAGCAATCAGCCCCAGCATTTT; cdr3_aa: CASSEAPPGQDSNQPQHF
d_call: NA; j_call: TRBJ2-2; clone_size: few; v_call: TRBV12-3/TRBV12-4; cdr3_nt: TGTGCCAGCAGTGTAGGCGGGTACACCGGGGAGCTGTTTTTT; cdr3_aa: CASSVGGYTGELFF
d_call: NA; j_call: TRBJ1-6; clone_size: NA; v_call: TRBV7-9; cdr3_nt: TGTGCCAGCAGCTTCCAGGGACCTAATTCACCCCTCCACTTT; cdr3_aa: CASSFQGPNSPLHF
d_call: TRBD1; j_call: TRBJ2-1; clone_size: few; v_call: TRBV20-1; cdr3_nt: TGCAGTGCTAGGGAAAACTCCGGGACAGGGGACAATGAGCAGTTCTTC; cdr3_aa: CSARENSGTGDNEQFF
d_call: TRBD1; j_call: TRBJ2-7; clone_size: few; v_call: TRBV4-1; cdr3_nt: TGCGCCAGCAGCCCCTCACAGGGGACCTCCTACGAGCAGTACTTC; cdr3_aa: CASSPSQGTSYEQYF
d_call: TRBD1; j_call: TRBJ2-7; clone_size: NA; v_call: TRBV4-1; cdr3_nt: TGCGCCAGCAGCCAACAGGGGGCTAATTACAATGAGCAGTACTTC; cdr3_aa: CASSQQGANYNEQYF
d_call: NA; j_call: TRBJ2-7; clone_size: NA; v_call: TRBV21-1; cdr3_nt: TGTGCCAGCCTGGGGGGTTTAGAGGAGCAGTACTTC; cdr3_aa: CASLGGLEEQYF
d_call: TRBD1; j_call: TRBJ1-2; clone_size: many; v_call: TRBV20-1; cdr3_nt: TGCAGTGCTAGAGTATCGGGACAGAGTAACTATGGCTACACCTTC; cdr3_aa: CSARVSGQSNYGYTF
d_call: NA; j_call: TRBJ1-1; clone_size: few; v_call: TRBV5-6; cdr3_nt: TGTGCCAGCAGCTTGTCCCCCCTGCGGATGAACACTGAAGCTTTCTTT; cdr3_aa: CASSLSPLRMNTEAFF
d_call: NA; j_call: TRBJ1-1; clone_size: few; v_call: TRBV20-1; cdr3_nt: TGCAGTGCTAGAGATCCAGGCCATGAAATCACTGAAGCTTTCTTT; cdr3_aa: CSARDPGHEITEAFF
d_call: NA; j_call: TRBJ1-6; clone_size: NA; v_call: TRBV7-2; cdr3_nt: TGTGCCAGCAGCTTAATCGGGGCCGCCTATAATTCACCCCTCCACTTT; cdr3_aa: CASSLIGAAYNSPLHF
d_call: NA; j_call: TRBJ2-5; clone_size: once; v_call: TRBV4-2; cdr3_nt: TGTGCCAGCAGCCCGCAAGAGACAGCGTCAGGGGAGACCCAGTACTTC; cdr3_aa: CASSPQETASGETQYF
d_call: NA; j_call: TRBJ1-2; clone_size: once; v_call: TRBV28; cdr3_nt: TGTGCCAGCAGTACCCGAGGAGGGGGTTTGCCTTATGGCTACACCTTC; cdr3_aa: CASSTRGGGLPYGYTF
d_call: TRBD1; j_call: TRBJ1-2; clone_size: many; v_call: TRBV12-3/TRBV12-4; cdr3_nt: TGTGCCAGCAGTCCCGGGGACAGGGGGGCCTATGGCTACACCTTC; cdr3_aa: CASSPGDRGAYGYTF
d_call: TRBD1; j_call: TRBJ2-7; clone_size: many; v_call: TRBV20-1; cdr3_nt: TGCAGTGCAAAGAGGGACAGGGGTTCCTACGAGCAGTACTTC; cdr3_aa: CSAKRDRGSYEQYF
d_call: NA; j_call: TRBJ1-4; clone_size: NA; v_call: TRBV4-3; cdr3_nt: TGCGCCAGCAGCCAAGATCTGGCGGTCAGCCTACCTAATGAAAAACTGTTTTTT; cdr3_aa: CASSQDLAVSLPNEKLFF
d_call: NA; j_call: TRBJ2-7; clone_size: few; v_call: TRBV5-1; cdr3_nt: TGCGCCAGCAGCTTGGAGGGACCCCAATCCTACGAGCAGTACTTC; cdr3_aa: CASSLEGPQSYEQYF
d_call: NA; j_call: TRBJ2-5; clone_size: few; v_call: TRBV7-6; cdr3_nt: TGTGCCAGCAGCAATCGACAGACACAAGAGACCCAGTACTTC; cdr3_aa: CASSNRQTQETQYF
d_call: NA; j_call: TRBJ2-7; clone_size: NA; v_call: TRBV6-6; cdr3_nt: TGTGCCAGCAGTCCCCCCCGGGGCCCTTACGAGCAGTACTTC; cdr3_aa: CASSPPRGPYEQYF
d_call: NA; j_call: TRBJ1-2; clone_size: NA; v_call: TRBV20-1; cdr3_nt: TGCAGTGCCGCAGAGGTCGCACGCGGAGGGGATGGCTACACCTTC; cdr3_aa: CSAAEVARGGDGYTF